This T cell receptor (beta chain) was sequenced for a study of cytomegalovirus exposure and HLA in healthy donors. Trimming cost V 4 bases and J 7 bases, with 21 bases left between them. The germline V gene encodes CDR1 SGHTA and CDR2 FQGNSA. The CDR3 runs to 16 residues. Assay: immunoSEQ multiplex PCR; the TCRdb copy retains only in-frame clones and omits some. The top ten hold approximately 1% of the sample, which has 45,000 to 70,000 clones, 90% seen once. This clone was seen just once. Antigen unknown. Study-level points and caveats: Researchers catalogued about 160 TCR beta chains as cytomegalovirus-associated. The tendency of first-cohort TCR clusters to co-occur in the roughly 120 validation repertoires was identified by a subsequent analysis.

Material: PBMCs. The receptor's source is a man aged 18 to 35 in good health and CMV-seronegative. The gene calls are TRBV7-2 and TRBJ2-3; TRBD2 is a possible D gene (5 bases). CDR3 coding DNA: TGTGCCAGCAGCTCCCTTTATTCCGGTACTAGGAATACGCAGTATTTT. It encodes CASSSLYSGTRNTQYF.